Following are 18 T cell receptor beta chains from one sample sequenced in a study of blood T cell repertoires in COVID-19. The table came from immunoSEQ multiplex PCR; TCRdb's copy has only in-frame clones and leaves some out. Of more than 200,000 clones in the sample, under 90% were seen once. Sequencing was carried out using peripheral blood. These TCRs come from a man older than 75 with acute or convalescent COVID-19.

This clone was seen a single time. V is TRBV5-1 and J is TRBJ2-2; TRBD2 matches at 10 bases. The V gene end was trimmed by 2 bases and the J gene end by 5 bases; junction bases not matched to a gene: 6. Germline V gene lookup returns CDR1 SGHRS and CDR2 YFSETQ. The length of the CDR3 is 16 residues. This CDR3 reads CASSLPSGGVTGELFF. The CDR3 nucleotides are TGCGCCAGCAGCTTACCTAGCGGGGGAGTGACCGGGGAGCTGTTTTTT.

The chain couples TRBV2 to TRBJ2-3; 7 nucleotides align to TRBD2. V gave up 6 bases and J gave up 8 bases; unmatched junction bases: 11. The CDR3 extends over 14 amino acids. The germline gives CDR1 SNHLY, CDR2 FYNNEI. CDR3 DNA sequence: TGTGCCAGCAGGGGGGGGACGGGCATAGGTACGCAGTATTTT. This gives the protein CASRGGTGIGTQYF.

The rearrangement joins TRBV11-2 to TRBJ2-5; perhaps TRBD1 as D (5 bases). The CDR3 has 14 residues. CDR1 is SGHAT and CDR2 is FQNNGV in the germline V gene. The V and J ends lost 2 bases and 3 bases respectively, with 10 bases between them. Here the CDR3 reads CASSLTTGKETQYF. For the CDR3, the DNA is TGTGCCAGCAGCTTAACTACAGGAAAAGAGACCCAGTACTTC.

The chain uses TRBV4-1 and TRBJ2-1; a possible D gene is TRBD1 (6 bases). CDR3 length equals 16 residues. Germline CDR1 reads MGHRA; CDR2 reads YSYEKL. V dropped 6 bases and J dropped 4 bases, with 19 bases sitting between them. As DNA, the CDR3 is TGCGCCAGCAGGCAGGATTCCGGGACAATATACAATGAGCAGTTCTTC. Amino acids: CASRQDSGTIYNEQFF.

This clone was recorded once. The chain employs TRBV11-2 and TRBJ2-2; 8 nucleotides align to TRBD1. CDR3 length: 18 residues. V was pared by 5 bases and J by 0 bases, with 11 bases of the junction left unmatched. Germline values: CDR1 SGHAT, CDR2 FQNNGV. The CDR3 nucleotides are TGTGCCAGCAGCCAATGGAGACAGGGGACAACGAACACCGGGGAGCTGTTTTTT. It specifies CASSQWRQGTTNTGELFF. Together with reference TRBV11-2 and TRBJ2-2, the CDR3 gives the full variable domain: EAGVAQSPRYKIIEKRQSVAFWCNPISGHATLYWYQQILGQGPKLLIQFQNNGVVDDSQLPKDRFSAERLKGVDSTLKIQPAKLEDSAVYLCASSQWRQGTTNTGELFFGEGSRLTVL.

The J gene is TRBJ1-4, the V gene TRBV7-6; 8 nucleotides align to TRBD1. J lost 7 bases, V lost 1 base, and 5 bases had no gene match. This CDR3 is built from 15 residues. Germline V gives CDR1 SGHVS, CDR2 FNYEAQ. The CDR3 here is CASSLVQGAVEKLFF. DNA of the CDR3: TGTGCCAGCAGCTTAGTGCAGGGGGCGGTTGAAAAACTGTTTTTT.

This clone turned up a few times. This chain uses TRBV9 with TRBJ1-1; 9 bases match TRBD1. Germline trimming cut 1 base from V and 5 bases from J; bases unmatched to any gene: 6. The CDR3 has 15 amino acids. CDR1 SGDLS and CDR2 YYNGEE come from the germline V gene. The CDR3 sequence is CASSVKGQGNTEAFF. DNA of the CDR3: TGTGCCAGCAGCGTAAAGGGACAGGGCAATACTGAAGCTTTCTTT.

This clone showed up just once. V is TRBV30 and J is TRBJ1-3; a possible D gene is TRBD1 (5 bases). The CDR3 is 11 residues long. The V end was cut by 2 bases, the J end by 9 bases, with 8 bases between. In germline, CDR1 is GTSNPN, CDR2 SVGIG (reference sequence). The CDR3 DNA reads as TGTGCCTGGAGTACCGGGGGCACCATATATTTT. Protein: CAWSTGGTIYF.

V gene TRBV7-9 combines with J gene TRBJ2-5; D ambiguous. Germline assignment: CDR1 SEHNR and CDR2 FQNEAQ (reference sequence). V was trimmed by 3 bases and J by 3 bases, leaving 2 bases between them. There are 11 residues in the CDR3. The CDR3 DNA follows: TGTGCCAGCAGCTTCAAAGAGACCCAGTACTTC. Residues: CASSFKETQYF.

The V and J genes are TRBV6-5 and TRBJ1-4; no firm D call. The germline V gene has CDR1 MNHEY and CDR2 SVGAGI. The V end lost 0 bases, the J end lost 4 bases, and 12 bases lay between the germline ends. The CDR3 is 16 amino acids. The CDR3: CASSYSFQRLNEKLFF. CDR3 sequence (DNA): TGTGCCAGCAGTTACTCTTTCCAGAGACTTAATGAAAAACTGTTTTTT.

The rearrangement links TRBV4-1 to TRBJ2-1; D is possibly TRBD1 (6 bases). Trimming stripped 3 bases from V and 13 bases from J, with 13 bases between. CDR3 length equals 12 residues. CDR1 and CDR2 from the germline V gene are MGHRA and YSYEKL. CDR3 sequence (DNA): TGCGCCAGCAGCCAGGTCGCAGGGGTTCAGTTCTTC. Translating gives CASSQVAGVQFF.

This clone has a single count. This chain joins TRBV29-1 and TRBJ1-5, with D hard to call. The CDR3 length is 12 residues. V was shortened by 5 bases and J by 0 bases, with 5 bases between the two germline ends. From germline, CDR1 is SQVTM and CDR2 ANQGSEA. The CDR3 sequence is CSVRNSNQPQHF. The CDR3 region has the DNA TGCAGCGTTCGTAATAGCAATCAGCCCCAGCATTTT.

The chain combines TRBV7-8 with TRBJ2-1; 9 bases line up with TRBD1. J lost 3 bases, V lost 2 bases, and 2 bases had no gene match. Germline V lookup: CDR1 SGHVS, CDR2 FQNEAQ. CDR3 length equals 15 residues. This CDR3 reads CASSLRQGDYNEQFF. The CDR3 bases are TGTGCCAGCAGCTTAAGACAGGGGGACTACAATGAGCAGTTCTTC.

This rearrangement joins TRBV18 to TRBJ2-5; TRBD1 matches 7 bases. Germline CDR1 is KGHSH and CDR2 is LQKENI. V lost 3 bases to trimming and J lost 5 bases; unmatched junction nucleotides: 9. The CDR3 spans 15 residues. The CDR3 DNA sequence: TGTGCCAGCTCACCCGCCGGGACAGCGGCGGAGACCCAGTACTTC. Amino acid sequence: CASSPAGTAAETQYF.

This chain links TRBV7-9 with TRBJ1-4, with D possibly being TRBD1 (5 bases). The CDR3 is made up of 16 amino acids. V was clipped by 3 bases and J by 5 bases, with 16 bases between them. The germline V gene has CDR1 SEHNR and CDR2 FQNEAQ (reference sequence). The CDR3 DNA follows: TGTGCCAGCAGCTTTTCGGTGGGGCAGTGGAATGAAAAACTGTTTTTT. Translated, it gives CASSFSVGQWNEKLFF.

The chain employs TRBV7-9 and TRBJ2-7, with 10 bases matching TRBD1. J was trimmed by 5 bases and V by 5 bases; bases with no gene match: 9. The CDR3 covers 15 residues. Germline CDR1 reads SEHNR; CDR2 reads FQNEAQ (reference sequence). The CDR3 region is CASSPPGTGVDEQYF. CDR3 in DNA: TGTGCCAGCAGCCCTCCCGGGACAGGGGTTGACGAGCAGTACTTC. The full variable domain, rest sourced from reference TRBV7-9 and TRBJ2-7, is DTGVSQNPRHKITKRGQNVTFRCDPISEHNRLYWYRQTLGQGPEFLTYFQNEAQLEKSRLLSDRFSAERPKGSFSTLEIQRTEQGDSAMYLCASSPPGTGVDEQYFGPGTRLTVT.

The V and J genes are TRBV7-2 and TRBJ2-3; D may be TRBD2 (5 bases). V was shortened by 4 bases and J by 2 bases, with 7 bases between the two germline ends. The CDR3 is 13 amino acids. Per the germline V gene, CDR1 is SGHTA and CDR2 is FQGNSA. The CDR3 sequence is CASSSGVTDTQYF. In nucleotides, the CDR3 is TGTGCCAGCAGCTCCGGGGTCACAGATACGCAGTATTTT.

The chain has TRBV18 and TRBJ2-3; tentative D call: TRBD1 (5 bases). Germline assignment: CDR1 KGHSH and CDR2 LQKENI. V was clipped by 3 bases and J by 0 bases, with 13 bases between them. The CDR3 totals 16 residues. CDR3 in DNA: TGTGCCAGCTCACCGCGACCAGGGATTAGCACAGATACGCAGTATTTT. Protein: CASSPRPGISTDTQYF.